The clone carrying this T cell receptor (beta chain) was observed a few times. Antigen unknown. Stated time point: pre-sensitization, week 0. As to treatment: therapeutic diphenylcyclopropenone sensitization with weekly scalp DPC. This entry belongs to a study of human T cells and chemical hapten exposure. The CDR3 loop spans 14 amino acids. Deletions cut 0 bases from V and 6 bases from J, with 9 bases between. Germline V gives CDR1 LGHDT, CDR2 YNNKEL (reference sequence). Findings of the study overall: Compared with pre-sensitization or healthy control sets, expanded TCRs clustered more.

MiXCR, run by TCRdb on the RACE reads, gives a single entry per CDR3 protein. Of about 260,000 distinct CDR3 sequences listed, roughly 8.9% are singletons. This clonotype originated in a woman in her thirties or forties with alopecia areata. Some clones in this sample may be carry-over from other donors' samples. The V gene is TRBV3-1, the J gene TRBJ2-1; D remains unclear. The specimen was whole blood, collected in connection with sensitization to the hapten diphenylcyclopropenone (DPC). CDR3 region: CASSQESASNEQFF. CDR3 nucleotide sequence: TGTGCCAGCAGCCAAGAGAGCGCGTCCAATGAGCAGTTCTTC.